The 22 T cell receptor beta chains below were found in one sample sequenced in a study of T cells after yellow fever vaccination. TCRdb re-called the 5' RACE reads with MiXCR, one entry per CDR3 protein. The table has 230,000 or so distinct CDR3 sequences, 6.7% seen once. This material consisted of CD4+ T cells sorted from PBMCs, taken on the day of the yellow fever booster vaccination. The source of these receptors is a man aged 30 to 45 who received the YFV17D yellow fever vaccine.

This clonotype was picked up many times. V and J are TRBV27 and TRBJ2-7, with D possibly called TRBD1 or TRBD2 (5 bases each). Germline CDR1 MNHEY, CDR2 SMNVEV (reference sequence). Trimming removed 6 bases from V and 0 bases from J, with 9 bases in between. This CDR3 has 13 amino acids. The CDR3 DNA is TGTGCCAGCAGCCGGGACCGCTCCTACGAGCAGTACTTC. Translated, it gives CASSRDRSYEQYF.

V gene TRBV7-9 combines with J gene TRBJ2-1; D not certain. Germline CDR1 and CDR2: SEHNR and FQNEAQ (reference sequence). The CDR3 covers 11 residues. The V end was cut by 8 bases, the J end by 7 bases, with 9 bases between. The CDR3 coding sequence is TGTGCCAGCGGCACGTATAATGAGCAGTTCTTC. This codes for CASGTYNEQFF.

Ten or more counts support this clonotype. DNA of the CDR3: TGCAGTGCCGCGGACAGCCTAAATCAGCCCCAGCATTTT. Translation gives CSAADSLNQPQHF. The chain links TRBV20-1 to TRBJ1-5; tentative D call: TRBD1 (6 bases). This CDR3 spans 13 amino acids. Germline assignment: CDR1 DFQATT and CDR2 SNEGSKA (reference sequence). Trimming took 6 bases from V and 4 from J, leaving 13 bases between them.

This clonotype appeared many times. This chain joins TRBV3-1 and TRBJ1-5; no clear D gene. Trimming stripped 1 base from V and 7 bases from J, with 11 bases between. The CDR3 is made up of 14 amino acids. Per germline, CDR1 LGHDT and CDR2 YNNKEL (reference sequence). CDR3 region: CASSQGRQNQPQHF. The CDR3 region has the DNA TGTGCCAGCAGCCAAGGTCGGCAAAACCAGCCCCAGCATTTT.

This clonotype was observed many times. This chain uses TRBV25-1 with TRBJ2-1; D is unclear. The CDR3 runs to 15 residues. The ends were cut back, 2 bases at V and 4 bases at J, with 12 bases in the middle. Germline V gene lookup returns CDR1 MGHDK and CDR2 SYGVNS. The CDR3 bases are TGTGCCAGCAGTGAAGGGTTGAAGGGTTACAATGAGCAGTTCTTC. Translated, it gives CASSEGLKGYNEQFF.

This clonotype has ten or more counts. This chain joins TRBV24-1 and TRBJ2-3; 8 bases map to TRBD2. With V trimmed by 7 bases and J by 5 bases, 7 bases remained unmatched. This CDR3 is built from 14 residues. Germline V CDR1 and CDR2: KGHDR, SFDVKD. CDR3 in amino acids: CATRDGRALDTQYF. CDR3 nucleotide sequence: TGTGCCACCAGGGACGGGAGGGCCTTAGATACGCAGTATTTT.

About this clonotype: The junction shows a germline mismatch at one end, possibly a read error. The chain links TRBV20-1 to TRBJ1-1, with D possibly being TRBD1 (6 bases). CDR1 is DFQATT and CDR2 is SNEGSKA in the germline V gene (reference sequence). This CDR3 region has 16 residues. The chain's CDR3 is CSARDNPGASGAESFF. The CDR3 DNA follows: TGCAGTGCTAGAGATAACCCAGGGGCAAGTGGCGCTGAATCTTTCTTT.

The chain joins TRBV12-3 or TRBV12-4 to TRBJ2-7; weak D call: TRBD1 (6 bases). Trimming left V 6 bases short and J 1 base short, with 13 bases between. The CDR3 runs to 14 residues. CDR3 in amino acids: CASRPRDTSYEQYF. The CDR3 nucleotides are TGTGCCAGCAGGCCTCGGGACACATCCTACGAGCAGTACTTC.

CDR3 in amino acids: CASSVEGDYGYTF. CDR3 DNA sequence: TGTGCCAGTAGTGTGGAGGGTGACTATGGCTACACCTTC. This rearrangement joins TRBV19 to TRBJ1-2; D is unclear. The CDR3 is 13 amino acids. The V gene lost 5 bases and the J gene lost 3 bases, with 10 bases spanning the gap. The germline V gene encodes CDR1 LNHDA and CDR2 SQIVND (reference sequence).

This clonotype came up many times. The V and J genes are TRBV4-2 and TRBJ2-5; 7 bases fit TRBD1. Losses at the gene ends were 1 base for V and 5 bases for J; bases not matched to a gene: 13. Germline V gene data show CDR1 as LGHNA and CDR2 as YNFKEQ. There are 17 residues in the CDR3. CDR3 protein: CASSQAPQGMDGETQYF. The CDR3 DNA sequence: TGTGCCAGCAGCCAAGCCCCACAGGGGATGGACGGGGAGACCCAGTACTTC.

This clonotype was recorded at least ten times. The genes are TRBV29-1 and TRBJ2-5; TRBD2 matches at 7 bases. V was clipped by 7 bases and J by 4 bases; unmatched bases: 9. CDR3 length: 13 amino acids. The germline V gene encodes CDR1 SQVTM and CDR2 ANQGSEA. CDR3 residues: CSATSVAGETQYF. CDR3 in DNA: TGCAGCGCGACCTCGGTAGCGGGAGAGACCCAGTACTTC.

The V gene is TRBV12-3 or TRBV12-4, the J gene TRBJ1-1, with D uncertain. The CDR3 totals 12 residues. V was cut by 3 bases and J by 7 bases, with 9 bases left in between. The CDR3 loop is CASSLGKGEAFF. As DNA, the CDR3 is TGTGCCAGCAGTTTGGGTAAGGGTGAAGCTTTCTTT.

This clonotype showed up just a few times. This chain uses TRBV6-1 with TRBJ2-1, with no clear D. V was cut by 5 bases and J by 2 bases, with 13 bases left in between. This CDR3 contains 15 residues. CDR1 and CDR2 from the germline V gene are MNHNS and SASEGT. CDR3 in DNA: TGTGCCAGCAGTAGGGAAGTCCCAACCTACAATGAGCAGTTCTTC. Encoded protein: CASSREVPTYNEQFF.

This clonotype was counted many times. The rearrangement joins TRBV10-3 to TRBJ2-7; 10 positions match TRBD2. This CDR3 contains 13 residues. With 4 bases clipped from V and 3 bases from J, the junction kept 0 bases outside the gene matches. Germline CDR1 ENHRY, CDR2 SYGVKD. The CDR3 nucleotides are TGTGCCATCAGTGGGACTAGCGGCTACGAGCAGTACTTC. It encodes CAISGTSGYEQYF.

This clonotype was seen at least ten times. V is TRBV30 and J is TRBJ2-3; no clear D gene. The length of the CDR3 is 15 residues. Per the germline V gene, CDR1 is GTSNPN and CDR2 is SVGIG (reference sequence). Trimming shortened V by 0 bases and J by 0 bases, and 10 bases separated the two germline ends. The CDR3 nucleotides are TGTGCCTGGAGTGTACCCGGATCAAGCACAGATACGCAGTATTTT. The encoded protein is CAWSVPGSSTDTQYF.

This clonotype has more than one count but fewer than ten. The chain carries TRBV21-1 and TRBJ2-5; the D call TRBD2 from the table was never checked on the DNA. TRBV21-1 is deemed a pseudogene. CDR3 length: 14 residues. Here the CDR3 reads CASTLAGYQETQYF. CDR3 bases: TGTGCCAGCACCCTAGCGGGGTACCAAGAGACCCAGTACTTC.

This clonotype has ten or more counts. The chain is built from TRBV5-5 and TRBJ2-7; D unresolved. The germline V gene encodes CDR1 SGHKS and CDR2 YYEKEE (reference sequence). This CDR3 contains 14 residues. V lost 0 bases, J lost 7 bases, and 14 bases lay in between. The CDR3 spells CASSLGMEMGEQYF. Here the CDR3 DNA reads TGTGCCAGCAGCTTGGGTATGGAAATGGGGGAGCAGTACTTC.

The chain is built from TRBV6-2 or TRBV6-3 and TRBJ2-7; possible D gene TRBD1, 5 bases. V dropped 8 bases and J dropped 4 bases, with 15 bases sitting between them. Germline V CDR1 and CDR2: MNHEY, SVGEGT. The CDR3 has 13 residues. CDR3 amino acids: CASEMGLSYEQYF. The CDR3 DNA follows: TGTGCCAGCGAAATGGGGCTCTCATACGAGCAGTACTTC.

This clonotype was seen a handful of times. The chain couples TRBV29-1 to TRBJ2-1, with 9 bases matching TRBD2. The V and J ends lost 1 base and 8 bases, in that order; junction bases with no gene match: 9. This CDR3 region has 15 residues. Per the germline V gene, CDR1 is SQVTM and CDR2 is ANQGSEA. Written as DNA, the CDR3 is TGCAGCGTTGAAGTCGTTAGCGGGAGAAATGATGAGCAGTTCTTC. This gives the protein CSVEVVSGRNDEQFF.

The gene calls are TRBV20-1 and TRBJ2-7, with 7 bases lining up with TRBD2. This CDR3 comprises 14 residues. Germline-derived CDR1 and CDR2 are DFQATT and SNEGSKA (reference sequence). As DNA, the CDR3 is TGCAGCGCCCCCAACTGGCGGGAGACGGGCGAGCAGTACTTC. Its protein product is CSAPNWRETGEQYF.

This clonotype has more than one count but fewer than ten. The chain links TRBV18 to TRBJ2-7, with D tentatively TRBD2 (6 bases). V lost 3 bases and J 6 bases, leaving 21 bases between the germline ends. The CDR3 sequence is 16 residues long. Germline V gene sequence: CDR1 KGHSH, CDR2 LQKENI. This CDR3 is CASSPFKERGLGEQYF. CDR3 in DNA: TGTGCCAGCTCACCGTTTAAGGAACGGGGGTTGGGCGAGCAGTACTTC.

This clonotype was observed at least ten times. The chain uses TRBV13 and TRBJ2-5; no reliable D call. This CDR3 is 16 amino acids long. Germline V gene sequence: CDR1 PRHDT, CDR2 FYEKMQ (reference sequence). V was clipped by 0 bases and J by 1 base, with 12 bases between them. CDR3 DNA: TGTGCCAGCAGCTTAGGCGGTAGGGCTACCCAAGAGACCCAGTACTTC. Translation gives CASSLGGRATQETQYF. Full variable domain (outside the CDR3, taken from reference TRBV13 and TRBJ2-5): AAGVIQSPRHLIKEKRETATLKCYPIPRHDTVYWYQQGPGQDPQFLISFYEKMQSDKGSIPDRFSAQQFSDYHSELNMSSLELGDSALYFCASSLGGRATQETQYFGPGTRLLVL.